This T cell receptor (beta chain) was sequenced in a study of cytomegalovirus exposure and HLA in healthy donors. With 60 Vbeta and 13 Jbeta primers, the PCR was carried out. This table comes from immunoSEQ multiplex PCR, and its TCRdb copy is limited to in-frame clones, with some not included. The table has some 180,000 clones, over 65% seen once. Germline V gene data show CDR1 as SGHRS and CDR2 as YFSETQ. The V and J ends lost 4 bases and 6 bases, in that order; junction bases with no gene match: 11. The CDR3 length is 16 residues. The V call is TRBV5-1, the J call TRBJ2-1; TRBD2 aligns across 9 bases. This TCR was sampled from a woman aged 55-70 years in good health and CMV-seropositive. The source material was PBMCs. CDR3 in DNA: TGCGCCAGCAGCCCCCCGGGACTAGCCCTCGGCAATGAGCAGTTCTTC. This codes for CASSPPGLALGNEQFF.